Listed here are 14 T cell receptor beta chains from one sample, sequenced in a study of shared clonotypes between healthy human individuals. Terminally differentiated effector memory CD45RA+ cells were excluded from the naive CD8 cells, which were CD45RO-negative and positively selected for CCR7. The protocol was immunoSEQ multiplex PCR, while the TCRdb copy is restricted to in-frame clones and leaves out a portion. The profile shows 1.5 million to 2.5 million clones, approximately 95% of them singletons. The sequencing input was naive CD8+ T cells sorted from blood. The receptors stem from a man between 18 and 35 years old in good health.

V is TRBV28 and J is TRBJ2-5; 9 bases map to TRBD2. From germline, CDR1 is MDHEN and CDR2 SYDVKM. The CDR3 is 14 residues long. The junction had 3 bases not matched to a gene; V was cut back by 2 bases and J by 5 bases. Written as DNA, the CDR3 is TGTGCCAGCAGTTTAATTGGACTAGCGGAGACCCAGTACTTC. It is translated as CASSLIGLAETQYF. Supplemented by reference TRBV28 and TRBJ2-5, the full variable domain reads DVKVTQSSRYLVKRTGEKVFLECVQDMDHENMFWYRQDPGLGLRLIYFSYDVKMKEKGDIPEGYSVSREKKERFSLILESASTNQTSMYLCASSLIGLAETQYFGPGTRLLVL.

In its sample, this clone was seen once. The same CDR3 also results from other DNA sequences found in this sample. The chain uses TRBV9 and TRBJ2-7; a weak D match, TRBD1 (5 bases). Deletions cut 0 bases from V and 2 bases from J, with 9 bases between. Germline V gives CDR1 SGDLS, CDR2 YYNGEE. The CDR3 consists of 14 residues. DNA for the CDR3: TGTGCCAGCAGCGTAGGGGGCCCCGCCTACGAGCAGTACTTC. This codes for CASSVGGPAYEQYF.

This clone was recorded only once. V is TRBV7-9 and J is TRBJ2-5, with no clear D. The CDR3 totals 15 residues. CDR1 is SEHNR, CDR2 FQNEAQ, per germline (reference sequence). Trimming shortened V by 3 bases and J by 4 bases, and 15 bases separated the two germline ends. The CDR3 spells CASSFVERGRETQYF. CDR3 sequence (DNA): TGTGCCAGCAGCTTCGTCGAGAGAGGTCGAGAGACCCAGTACTTC.

The chain carries TRBV27 and TRBJ2-7; 9 nucleotides agree with TRBD1. V lost 3 bases and J lost 4; bases outside the gene matches: 4. The CDR3 loop spans 14 amino acids. CDR1 is MNHEY, CDR2 SMNVEV, per germline (reference sequence). Here the CDR3 reads CASSLYGQGYEQYF. The CDR3 DNA follows: TGTGCCAGCAGTTTGTACGGACAGGGGTACGAGCAGTACTTC.

V gene TRBV30 combines with J gene TRBJ2-3; D could derive from TRBD1 or TRBD2 (6 bases each). V dropped 7 bases and J dropped 1 base, with 18 bases sitting between them. The germline gives CDR1 GTSNPN, CDR2 SVGIG (reference sequence). The CDR3 sequence is 15 residues long. As DNA, the CDR3 is TGTGCCTCAAACATGGGGGCGGGACGCACAGATACGCAGTATTTT. It encodes CASNMGAGRTDTQYF.

The rearrangement joins TRBV7-9 to TRBJ1-1; D may be TRBD1 (6 bases). Per the germline V gene, CDR1 is SEHNR and CDR2 is FQNEAQ (reference sequence). Trimming stripped 5 bases from V and 5 bases from J, with 18 bases between. This CDR3 spans 15 amino acids. The CDR3 spells CASSEIVGGVTEAFF. Written as DNA, the CDR3 is TGTGCCAGCAGCGAGATAGTTGGGGGCGTTACTGAAGCTTTCTTT.

The chain uses TRBV10-3 and TRBJ1-2, with no clear D. The CDR3 runs 15 residues. Trimming cost V 0 bases and J 1 base, with 9 bases left between them. Looked up from germline, CDR1 is ENHRY and CDR2 is SYGVKD. In nucleotides, the CDR3 is TGTGCCATCAGTGAGTCGATATCTGTTAACTATGGCTACACCTTC. Translating it yields CAISESISVNYGYTF.

This rearrangement joins TRBV7-9 to TRBJ2-2; D possibly corresponds to TRBD1 (6 bases). The germline V gene encodes CDR1 SEHNR and CDR2 FQNEAQ (reference sequence). The CDR3 loop spans 14 amino acids. V lost 3 bases, J lost 5 bases, and 10 bases lay in between. The CDR3 is CASSFSQGTGELFF. As DNA, the CDR3 is TGTGCCAGCAGCTTCTCACAGGGTACCGGGGAGCTGTTTTTT.

The chain joins TRBV30 to TRBJ1-2; D ambiguous. CDR1 GTSNPN and CDR2 SVGIG come from the germline V gene (reference sequence). The CDR3 has 12 amino acids. Trimming pared 5 bases from V and 4 bases from J, leaving 11 bases between. The CDR3 loop reads CAWGEQFYGYTF. CDR3 sequence (DNA): TGTGCCTGGGGGGAACAGTTCTATGGCTACACCTTC.

This chain links TRBV30 with TRBJ2-2; D is unresolved. The V end was cut by 5 bases, the J end by 6 bases, with 4 bases between. Germline CDR1 and CDR2: GTSNPN and SVGIG (reference sequence). The CDR3 is made up of 10 amino acids. CDR3 protein: CAWEAGELFF. Written as DNA, the CDR3 is TGTGCCTGGGAGGCCGGGGAGCTGTTTTTT.

This clone showed up just once. The CDR3 DNA sequence: TGTGCCAGCAGTTACGTGACAGGCCCCTTGGGTTTCTACGAGCAGTACTTC. It codes for CASSYVTGPLGFYEQYF. The chain combines TRBV28 with TRBJ2-7, with D tentatively TRBD1 (6 bases). The CDR3 has 17 amino acids. Trimming pared 4 bases from V and 3 bases from J, leaving 22 bases between. CDR1 and CDR2 from the germline V gene are MDHEN and SYDVKM.

This chain links TRBV6-5 with TRBJ2-1; TRBD2 matches 7 bases. Germline lookup yields CDR1 MNHEY and CDR2 SVGAGI. The CDR3 is 14 amino acids. The junction had 4 bases not matched to a gene; V was cut back by 8 bases and J by 0 bases. The CDR3 loop reads CASGEGPSYNEQFF. As DNA, the CDR3 is TGTGCCAGCGGGGAGGGACCCTCCTACAATGAGCAGTTCTTC.

The rearrangement joins TRBV11-2 to TRBJ2-1; 9 nucleotides agree with TRBD1. Germline V gene lookup returns CDR1 SGHAT and CDR2 FQNNGV. This CDR3 is 15 amino acids long. V shed 4 bases, J shed 4 bases, and the junction held 5 bases outside the gene matches. The CDR3 sequence: CASSYGGTGYNEQFF. CDR3 nucleotides: TGTGCCAGCAGCTATGGGGGGACAGGGTACAATGAGCAGTTCTTC.

The gene calls are TRBV27 and TRBJ2-7; 10 bases match TRBD1. The J segment lost 3 bases and the V segment lost 8 bases, leaving 7 bases of the junction unmatched. This CDR3 is built from 14 residues. Germline CDR1 reads MNHEY; CDR2 reads SMNVEV (reference sequence). The CDR3 here is CASADRGPIYEQYF. The CDR3 DNA reads as TGTGCCAGCGCCGACAGGGGGCCAATCTACGAGCAGTACTTC.